Listed here are 32 T cell receptor beta chains from one sample, sequenced in a study of T cell responses to AZD1222 COVID-19 vaccine. Some clones are missing from TCRdb's copy, which holds only in-frame ones; the method was immunoSEQ multiplex PCR. Among 150,000 to 200,000 clones listed, 80% to 90% were seen once. The specimen comprised peripheral blood, sampled on day 0 of AZD1222 vaccination. These TCRs come from an adult in good health.

The chain uses TRBV19 and TRBJ2-5; TRBD1 might be the D (6 bases). The CDR3 has 15 amino acids. Germline CDR1 and CDR2: LNHDA and SQIVND (reference sequence). Trimming took off 6 bases at V and 0 bases at J, with 14 bases between the two ends. This chain's CDR3 is CASRGRDTYQETQYF. The CDR3 DNA sequence: TGTGCCAGTAGGGGCCGGGACACCTACCAAGAGACCCAGTACTTC.

The chain combines TRBV7-9 with TRBJ1-3; 7 positions agree with TRBD1. The CDR3 runs to 14 residues. The germline gives CDR1 SEHNR, CDR2 FQNEAQ (reference sequence). J was trimmed by 3 bases and V by 7 bases; bases with no gene match: 6. The CDR3 nucleotides are TGTGCCAGCATCGCGACAGGGAATGGAAACACCATATATTTT. Its protein is CASIATGNGNTIYF.

V is TRBV6-1 and J is TRBJ1-1, with TRBD1 identical over 8 bases. Germline CDR1 is MNHNS and CDR2 is SASEGT. The CDR3 length is 15 residues. Germline trimming cut 1 base from V and 5 bases from J; bases unmatched to any gene: 6. The DNA for the CDR3 is TGTGCCAGCAGTGAAGAAGGGCAGGGGGCGACTGAAGCTTTCTTT. Protein product: CASSEEGQGATEAFF.

This chain connects TRBV27 to TRBJ2-6; a weak D match, TRBD2 (5 bases). V shed 5 bases and J shed 4 bases, with 15 bases lying between them. Germline assignment: CDR1 MNHEY and CDR2 SMNVEV (reference sequence). The CDR3 length is 16 residues. CDR3 region: CASSPPRGRGANVLTF. The CDR3 nucleotides read TGTGCCAGCAGTCCGCCCCGGGGTAGGGGGGCCAACGTCCTGACTTTC.

The chain uses TRBV10-3 and TRBJ2-5; D call uncertain. This CDR3 contains 12 residues. Germline V lookup: CDR1 ENHRY, CDR2 SYGVKD. V was shortened by 2 bases and J by 3 bases, with 4 bases between the two germline ends. CDR3 protein: CAISEDEETQYF. The CDR3 DNA reads TGTGCCATCAGTGAGGATGAAGAGACCCAGTACTTC.

The chain is built from TRBV10-3 and TRBJ2-1, with a weak D call TRBD2 (5 bases). Germline V lookup: CDR1 ENHRY, CDR2 SYGVKD. This CDR3 is built from 14 residues. With 7 bases removed from V and 4 bases from J, the gap between germline ends came to 14 bases. The CDR3 sequence is CAITPSSQYNEQFF. The CDR3 DNA follows: TGTGCCATCACCCCTAGCTCCCAATACAATGAGCAGTTCTTC.

CDR3 in amino acids: CASAGGAANTGELFF. The CDR3 nucleotides are TGTGCCAGCGCGGGGGGGGCCGCGAACACCGGGGAGCTGTTTTTT. The chain employs TRBV2 and TRBJ2-2, with TRBD2 matching over 9 bases. The germline V gene encodes CDR1 SNHLY and CDR2 FYNNEI. CDR3 length: 15 amino acids. V gave up 8 bases and J gave up 0 bases; unmatched junction bases: 4.

The J gene is TRBJ1-1, the V gene TRBV7-9; D may be TRBD1 (5 bases). In germline, CDR1 is SEHNR, CDR2 FQNEAQ (reference sequence). The CDR3 has 14 residues. Trimming stripped 5 bases from V and 4 bases from J, with 14 bases between. The CDR3 coding sequence is TGTGCCAGCAGCACGATACTGGGGGGCACTGAAGCTTTCTTT. It encodes CASSTILGGTEAFF.

The V gene is TRBV3-1 (or the pseudogene TRBV3-2), the J gene TRBJ1-4, with D perhaps matching TRBD1 (6 bases). Germline V gene lookup returns CDR1 LGHDT and CDR2 YNNKEL (reference sequence). V was cut by 1 base and J by 7 bases, with 13 bases left in between. This CDR3 contains 15 residues. CDR3 amino acids: CASSQARGGREKLFF. The CDR3 DNA reads TGTGCCAGCAGCCAAGCTCGCGGGGGCCGTGAAAAACTGTTTTTT.

This chain joins TRBV9 and TRBJ2-7, with D perhaps matching TRBD2 (5 bases). This CDR3 is built from 14 residues. Germline CDR1 and CDR2: SGDLS and YYNGEE. V was clipped by 4 bases and J by 7 bases, with 18 bases between them. CDR3 bases: TGTGCCAGCAGCCCCTCCAGCGGTCTTAGGGAGCAGTACTTC. It codes for CASSPSSGLREQYF. Complete variable domain (other parts from reference TRBV9 and TRBJ2-7): DSGVTQTPKHLITATGQRVTLRCSPRSGDLSVYWYQQSLDQGLQFLIQYYNGEERAKGNILERFSAQQFPDLHSELNLSSLELGDSALYFCASSPSSGLREQYFGPGTRLTVT.

The rearrangement joins TRBV4-2 to TRBJ2-7; 11 bases align to TRBD2. The length of the CDR3 is 15 residues. Per the germline V gene, CDR1 is LGHNA and CDR2 is YNFKEQ. Trimming took 4 bases from V and 7 from J; bases not matched to a gene: 9. The CDR3 DNA reads TGTGCCAGCAGCCGAAGAATACTAGCGGGGGTTGAGCAGTACTTC. Residues: CASSRRILAGVEQYF.

The chain couples TRBV15 to TRBJ1-2, with D hard to call. The V end lost 8 bases, the J end lost 2 bases, and 12 bases lay between the germline ends. Germline CDR1 reads LNHNV; CDR2 reads YYDKDF (reference sequence). The CDR3 totals 13 residues. The CDR3 reads CATGYAFNYGYTF. The CDR3 DNA sequence: TGTGCCACCGGCTACGCATTCAACTATGGCTACACCTTC.

The chain links TRBV4-2 to TRBJ1-2; unclear D gene. The CDR3 consists of 17 residues. The germline V and J ends were trimmed by 0 bases and 4 bases, with 18 bases remaining between them. Germline V gives CDR1 LGHNA, CDR2 YNFKEQ. CDR3 nucleotides: TGTGCCAGCAGCCAAGATTGGGCCGGAAGGGCCGTCTATGGCTACACCTTC. As protein: CASSQDWAGRAVYGYTF.

This clone was counted between two and nine times. The V call is TRBV9, the J call TRBJ2-7, with D perhaps assigned TRBD1 or TRBD2 (6 bases each). Between the trimmed V and J ends, which lost 5 bases and 4 bases, there was a span of 16 bases. This CDR3 is 14 amino acids long. Germline CDR1 SGDLS, CDR2 YYNGEE. The CDR3 DNA follows: TGTGCCAGCAGTTTTGGGGGGCAGCTGTACGAGCAGTACTTC. Translating gives CASSFGGQLYEQYF.

The chain links TRBV6-5 to TRBJ2-2, with 8 bases matching TRBD1. The germline gives CDR1 MNHEY, CDR2 SVGAGI. The V segment lost 7 bases and the J segment 5 bases; nucleotides outside the gene matches: 6. This CDR3 region has 14 residues. CDR3 sequence (DNA): TGTGCCAGCACGCTTTACAGGGGGACCGGGGAGCTGTTTTTT. Its protein is CASTLYRGTGELFF.

This sequence joins TRBV6-1 and TRBJ1-1, with D possibly being TRBD1 (6 bases). This CDR3 spans 16 amino acids. Trimming left V 2 bases short and J 2 bases short, with 15 bases between. Germline CDR1 is MNHNS and CDR2 is SASEGT. The CDR3 is CASSERTVSPNTEAFF. CDR3 nucleotides: TGTGCCAGCAGTGAAAGGACAGTCTCTCCCAACACTGAAGCTTTCTTT.

This chain links TRBV4-1 with TRBJ2-7; 7 positions match TRBD1. The germline V gene has CDR1 MGHRA and CDR2 YSYEKL. The V gene end was trimmed by 4 bases and the J gene end by 1 base; junction bases not matched to a gene: 19. CDR3 length: 19 amino acids. In DNA, the CDR3 is TGCGCCAGCAGCCTCCAATGGGCTCTGCCGAGGGGGCCTTCCTACGAGCAGTACTTC. Protein sequence: CASSLQWALPRGPSYEQYF.

The chain uses TRBV6-2 or TRBV6-3 and TRBJ2-1, with 10 bases identical to TRBD2. The junction had 5 bases not matched to a gene; V was cut back by 5 bases and J by 4 bases. This CDR3 is 15 amino acids long. Germline loops: CDR1 MNHEY, CDR2 SVGEGT. The CDR3 protein is CASSGTSDNYNEQFF. The CDR3 DNA reads TGTGCCAGCAGTGGGACTAGCGATAATTACAATGAGCAGTTCTTC.

V gene TRBV19 combines with J gene TRBJ2-7, with 8 bases lining up with TRBD1. This CDR3 region has 13 residues. From germline, CDR1 is LNHDA and CDR2 SQIVND (reference sequence). V shed 9 bases and J 7 bases; nucleotides not matched to a gene: 11. CDR3 residues: CASRDRGLREQYV. CDR3 sequence (DNA): TGTGCCAGCCGAGACAGGGGTCTTAGGGAGCAGTACGTC.

The J gene is TRBJ1-4, the V gene TRBV4-3, with TRBD1 as a possible D gene (6 bases). Germline loops: CDR1 LGHNA, CDR2 YSLEER. The germline V and J ends were trimmed by 0 bases and 7 bases, with 15 bases remaining between them. This CDR3 is built from 16 residues. CDR3 region: CASSQDGGGAGEKLFF. The CDR3 bases are TGCGCCAGCAGCCAAGATGGCGGGGGCGCGGGTGAAAAACTGTTTTTT.

This clone was recorded once. The chain links TRBV7-2 to TRBJ2-2, with 11 bases matching TRBD1. Germline CDR1 SGHTA, CDR2 FQGNSA. Trimming removed 6 bases from V and 4 bases from J; junction bases left unmatched: 7. The CDR3 runs to 16 residues. CDR3 nucleotides: TGTGCCAGCAGACATCCGGGACAGGGGGGCACCGGGGAGCTGTTTTTT. Protein product: CASRHPGQGGTGELFF. The full variable domain, completed using reference TRBV7-2 and TRBJ2-2, is GAGVSQSPSNKVTEKGKDVELRCDPISGHTALYWYRQSLGQGLEFLIYFQGNSAPDKSGLPSDRFSAERTGGSVSTLTIQRTQQEDSAVYLCASRHPGQGGTGELFFGEGSRLTVL.

The CDR3 coding sequence is TGCGCCAGCAGCCAAGAAGATAATTCACCCCTCCACTTT. Translation: CASSQEDNSPLHF. The rearrangement links TRBV5-1 to TRBJ1-6; D gene ambiguous. Looked up from germline, CDR1 is SGHRS and CDR2 is YFSETQ. The CDR3 extends over 13 amino acids. V was pared by 4 bases and J by 5 bases, with 7 bases between.

This chain joins TRBV19 and TRBJ1-5; TRBD1 is a possible D gene (6 bases). Trimming cost V 8 bases and J 3 bases, with 14 bases left between them. Germline V CDR1 and CDR2: LNHDA, SQIVND (reference sequence). This CDR3 is 14 amino acids long. The CDR3 spells CASLDRGTNQPQHF. The CDR3 DNA reads as TGTGCCAGTTTGGATAGGGGGACCAATCAGCCCCAGCATTTT.

The J gene is TRBJ1-4, the V gene TRBV27, with D perhaps TRBD1 (6 bases). The length of the CDR3 is 16 residues. V was pared by 6 bases and J by 3 bases, with 17 bases between. The germline V gene has CDR1 MNHEY and CDR2 SMNVEV (reference sequence). This CDR3 is CASRKDGQLSNEKLFF. For the CDR3, the DNA is TGTGCCAGCAGGAAAGACGGACAGCTATCTAATGAAAAACTGTTTTTT.

In this sample, this clone turned up once. The chain couples TRBV10-1 to TRBJ2-3; 10 nucleotides agree with TRBD2. CDR1 is WNHNN, CDR2 SYGVQD, per germline (reference sequence). The CDR3 is 17 amino acids. The V gene end was trimmed by 0 bases and the J gene end by 3 bases; junction bases not matched to a gene: 6. The CDR3 sequence: CASSESTSGDWTDTQYF. For the CDR3, the DNA is TGCGCCAGCAGTGAGTCCACTAGCGGGGATTGGACAGATACGCAGTATTTT.

The genes are TRBV30 and TRBJ1-5, with D possibly TRBD1 on 5 matching bases. V dropped 1 base and J dropped 0 bases, with 22 bases sitting between them. This CDR3 has 19 residues. The germline gives CDR1 GTSNPN, CDR2 SVGIG (reference sequence). The CDR3, as DNA: TGTGCCTGGAGTGGGGGCCGTGCGAGGATGGATGTTAGCAATCAGCCCCAGCATTTT. Amino acid sequence: CAWSGGRARMDVSNQPQHF.

The CDR3 DNA reads as TGCGCCAGCAGACGCGGACTAGCGGGGGGGGCCGACAAAAACATTCAGTACTTC. It is translated as CASRRGLAGGADKNIQYF. This sequence joins TRBV5-1 and TRBJ2-4; 15 nucleotides agree with TRBD2. The junction had 9 bases not matched to a gene; V was cut back by 5 bases and J by 3 bases. Looked up from germline, CDR1 is SGHRS and CDR2 is YFSETQ. CDR3 size: 18 residues.

This clone has just a few counts. This chain joins TRBV4-2 and TRBJ1-1; 10 nucleotides line up with TRBD1. Germline V CDR1 and CDR2: LGHNA, YNFKEQ. The V gene end was trimmed by 4 bases and the J gene end by 4 bases; junction bases not matched to a gene: 3. This CDR3 is 14 amino acids long. CDR3 loop: CASSPRTGGTEAFF. CDR3 coding DNA: TGTGCCAGCAGCCCGCGGACAGGGGGCACTGAAGCTTTCTTT.

This chain connects TRBV9 to TRBJ1-2; D remains unclear. The CDR3 loop spans 14 amino acids. The germline V and J ends were trimmed by 3 bases and 2 bases, with 11 bases remaining between them. In germline, CDR1 is SGDLS, CDR2 YYNGEE. The CDR3 reads CASSAPDENYGYTF. As DNA, the CDR3 is TGTGCCAGCAGCGCCCCGGACGAAAACTATGGCTACACCTTC.

V is TRBV11-2 and J is TRBJ2-1; 10 nucleotides line up with TRBD1. This CDR3 spans 16 amino acids. The germline V gene encodes CDR1 SGHAT and CDR2 FQNNGV. V lost 4 bases, J lost 3 bases, and 6 bases stayed unmatched. This CDR3 reads CASSSYRDRGYNEQFF. The DNA of the CDR3 is TGTGCCAGCAGCTCGTACCGGGACAGGGGCTACAATGAGCAGTTCTTC.

This clone came up a few times. V is TRBV3-1 (or the pseudogene TRBV3-2) and J is TRBJ1-6; weak D call: TRBD1 (5 bases). The germline V gene has CDR1 LGHDT and CDR2 YNNKEL (reference sequence). The CDR3 consists of 16 residues. The germline V and J ends were trimmed by 4 bases and 0 bases, with 10 bases remaining between them. The CDR3 DNA reads TGTGCCAGCAGCCCCCGACAGAGCTCCTATAATTCACCCCTCCACTTT. It translates to CASSPRQSSYNSPLHF.

The chain combines TRBV4-1 with TRBJ2-2, with D tentatively TRBD2 (6 bases). Germline V gene lookup returns CDR1 MGHRA and CDR2 YSYEKL. V gave up 7 bases and J gave up 0 bases, with 15 bases separating them. The length of the CDR3 is 16 residues. DNA for the CDR3: TGCGCCAGCACCCCTCGAGGCGGGACGAACACCGGGGAGCTGTTTTTT. Amino acid sequence: CASTPRGGTNTGELFF.